Listed here is a single T cell receptor (beta chain). Its antigen remains unknown. This sample was taken from a study of vaccination and CD4 T cells after COVID-19. The assay that was used to sequence DNA from cultured CD4+ T cells was the Oncomine TCR Beta short-read assay. TCRdb ran MiXCR on the PCR reads and lists one entry per CDR3 protein. The data show just under 20,000 distinct CDR3 sequences, around 45% seen once. V was pared by 4 bases and J by 3 bases, with 4 bases of the junction left unmatched. CDR1 and CDR2 (germline): SGHRS, YFSETQ. The CDR3 length is 14 residues. The treatment: approximately nine-day PBMC culture with coronavirus spike peptide pools or control peptides (ViraFEST assay).

The chain couples TRBV5-1 to TRBJ2-5, with 9 bases matching TRBD2. The sequence was obtained from a human donor who had recovered from COVID-19. Sequencing used CD4+ T cells from blood, cultured in vitro, obtained before SARS-CoV-2 vaccination. The DNA for the CDR3 is TGCGCCAGCAGCCCGGGCGGGGGGGAAGAGACCCAGTACTTC. Translating it yields CASSPGGGEETQYF.